The next 2 T cell receptor beta chains were all read from a single sample in a study of pediatric ulcerative colitis. Assay: immunoSEQ multiplex PCR; the TCRdb copy retains only in-frame clones and omits some. Seen here are some 25,000 clones, over 55% observed once, and the top ten hold approximately 8%. During colonoscopy, one to two rectal pinch biopsies were collected. Specimen: gut tissue. The receptors originated from a boy aged 10-17 years with severe ulcerative colitis.

This clone has a single count. The chain recombines TRBV18 with TRBJ1-3, with a tentative D call TRBD1 (5 bases). The V gene's germline CDR1 is KGHSH and CDR2 LQKENI. V was cut by 2 bases and J by 2 bases, with 7 bases left in between. The CDR3 is 14 amino acids. CDR3 amino acids: CASSPAGAGNTIYF. Written as DNA, the CDR3 is TGTGCCAGCTCACCAGCGGGGGCTGGAAACACCATATATTTT.

The J gene is TRBJ2-1, the V gene TRBV30; TRBD1 aligns across 7 bases. Germline V lookup: CDR1 GTSNPN, CDR2 SVGIG (reference sequence). CDR3 length: 14 residues. V was clipped by 0 bases and J by 5 bases; unmatched bases: 4. The CDR3 sequence is CAWSVGQGDNEQFF. In DNA form, the CDR3 reads TGTGCCTGGAGTGTAGGCCAGGGGGACAATGAGCAGTTCTTC.